This T cell receptor (beta chain) was observed in a study of T-cell memory formation after mild COVID-19. Study background: TCR clusters largely stayed donor specific.

Germline CDR1 reads SGHAT; CDR2 reads FQNNGV. This CDR3 is 15 amino acids long. Trimming removed 4 bases at V and 0 bases at J, with 10 bases between. cDNA libraries for TCR alpha and TCR beta, carrying sample barcodes and UMIs, came from 5'RACE with constant-segment primers. Via MiXCR, TCRdb re-called the 5' RACE reads, giving one row per CDR3 protein. The sample lists approximately 210,000 distinct CDR3 sequences, about 27% occurring once. Study-level findings and limits: Among contracting clones, CD4+ were mainly CM/EM and CD8+ enriched in EMRA. Cross-reactive memory seemingly joined, as some responding clones were found in pre-infection memory.

This clonotype was counted between two and nine times. What it binds is unknown. The chain joins TRBV11-2 to TRBJ2-1; D might be TRBD1 (6 bases). This receptor was taken from an adult woman who had mild COVID-19 (a few samples of this study predate the infection). Cell type and time point are not known. Source material: PBMCs or a T cell subset sorted from them (not recorded which). The CDR3 DNA is TGTGCCAGCAGCTCTACAGGGAGCTCCTACAATGAGCAGTTCTTC. Amino acids: CASSSTGSSYNEQFF. Variable domain in full (rest from reference TRBV11-2 and TRBJ2-1): EAGVAQSPRYKIIEKRQSVAFWCNPISGHATLYWYQQILGQGPKLLIQFQNNGVVDDSQLPKDRFSAERLKGVDSTLKIQPAKLEDSAVYLCASSSTGSSYNEQFFGPGTRLTVL.